The next 17 T cell receptor beta chains were all read from a single sample in a study of blood T cell repertoires in COVID-19 (dated by TCRdb to 2018 to 2021). Library preparation was by the immunoSEQ multiplex PCR assay. TCRdb provides this immuneACCESS table in a form limited to in-frame rearrangements. Some clones are lacking; in checked studies, under half of them reflect an unresolved V gene, and why the rest are absent is not known. Counted in this sample were fewer than 200,000 clones; 75% to 85% of them appeared once. Less than 2% of the sample rests with the top ten. The source material was peripheral blood. Source of these receptors: a human donor in a cohort sampled during active COVID-19.

V usage is TRBV28 and J usage is TRBJ2-7; 10 bases match TRBD2. Trimming took 3 bases from V and 5 from J; bases not matched to a gene: 16. This CDR3 has 18 residues. Germline V gene data show CDR1 as MDHEN and CDR2 as SYDVKM. CDR3 protein: CASSFPLFPGLANNEQYF. In nucleotides, the CDR3 is TGTGCCAGCAGTTTCCCCCTCTTCCCGGGACTAGCGAATAACGAGCAGTACTTC.

The chain joins TRBV7-2 to TRBJ1-1, with D perhaps matching TRBD1 (5 bases). V gave up 8 bases and J gave up 1 base, with 14 bases separating them. CDR1 SGHTA and CDR2 FQGNSA come from the germline V gene. The CDR3 spans 14 residues. CDR3 sequence reads: CASGRRGGNTEAFF. In DNA form, the CDR3 reads TGTGCCAGCGGGCGTCGGGGGGGGAACACTGAAGCTTTCTTT.

The rearrangement links TRBV19 to TRBJ2-3; TRBD2 matches at 7 bases. From germline, CDR1 is LNHDA and CDR2 SQIVND (reference sequence). The J segment lost 3 bases and the V segment lost 4 bases, leaving 7 bases of the junction unmatched. This CDR3 is built from 15 residues. As DNA, the CDR3 is TGTGCCAGTAGTACCACTGGACTAGTAACAGATACGCAGTATTTT. Protein product: CASSTTGLVTDTQYF.

This sequence joins TRBV11-3 and TRBJ1-3; D is unresolved. Trimming pared 0 bases from V and 8 bases from J, leaving 5 bases between. Germline lookup yields CDR1 SGHNT and CDR2 YENEEA. The CDR3 totals 12 residues. The CDR3 is CASSLDADTIYF. CDR3 in DNA: TGTGCCAGCAGCTTAGATGCGGACACCATATATTTT.

The V call is TRBV3-1 (or the pseudogene TRBV3-2), the J call TRBJ1-6; D might be TRBD1 (5 bases). Germline-derived CDR1 and CDR2 are LGHDT and YNNKEL (reference sequence). This CDR3 is 15 amino acids long. The V and J ends lost 5 bases and 7 bases respectively, with 15 bases between them. In DNA form, the CDR3 reads TGTGCCAGCAGCACCCCCGGGACTCAGAATTCACCCCTCCACTTT. It is translated as CASSTPGTQNSPLHF.

The V call is TRBV6-5, the J call TRBJ1-2, with unresolved D. V dropped 2 bases and J dropped 5 bases, with 15 bases sitting between them. Germline CDR1 and CDR2: MNHEY and SVGAGI. The CDR3 is 15 residues long. CDR3 protein: CASSYVRGVGYGYTF. The CDR3 region has the DNA TGTGCCAGCAGTTACGTTCGGGGAGTGGGGTATGGCTACACCTTC.

V and J are TRBV7-8 and TRBJ2-2; 13 nucleotides agree with TRBD2. The V gene's germline CDR1 is SGHVS and CDR2 FQNEAQ. This CDR3 spans 17 amino acids. With 6 bases clipped from V and 4 bases from J, the junction kept 8 bases outside the gene matches. The CDR3 DNA reads TGTGCCAGCAGACGAGGGACTAGCGGGGCGGGCACCGGGGAGCTGTTTTTT. This codes for CASRRGTSGAGTGELFF.

V and J are TRBV27 and TRBJ1-2, with 8 bases lining up with TRBD1. J lost 3 bases, V lost 5 bases, and 11 bases had no gene match. This CDR3 has 16 amino acids. The V gene's germline CDR1 is MNHEY and CDR2 SMNVEV (reference sequence). The CDR3 DNA reads TGTGCCAGCAGTCCCCGTCCGGGACAGGCTTACTATGGCTACACCTTC. Amino acids: CASSPRPGQAYYGYTF.

To note about this clone: Other DNA sequences of this sample code for an identical CDR3. This chain's CDR3 is CASSLRETQYF. DNA of the CDR3: TGTGCCAGCTCACTCCGAGAGACCCAGTACTTC. This rearrangement joins TRBV18 to TRBJ2-5; D is unresolved. The CDR3 has 11 residues. In germline, CDR1 is KGHSH, CDR2 LQKENI. The germline V and J ends were trimmed by 4 bases and 4 bases, with 4 bases remaining between them.

The chain has TRBV4-1 and TRBJ2-1, with 8 bases identical to TRBD1. The CDR3 totals 14 residues. V lost 4 bases, J lost 7 bases, and 6 bases stayed unmatched. Germline lookup yields CDR1 MGHRA and CDR2 YSYEKL. In DNA, the CDR3 is TGCGCCAGCAGCCTATCGACAGGGGTGAATGAGCAGTTCTTC. Protein product: CASSLSTGVNEQFF.

V is TRBV28 and J is TRBJ2-7, with D possibly matching TRBD1 (6 bases). Trimming took 6 bases from V and 2 from J, leaving 14 bases between them. CDR1 is MDHEN and CDR2 is SYDVKM in the germline V gene. The CDR3 spans 14 residues. The CDR3 DNA follows: TGTGCCAGCAGAACAACAGGGTTCACCTACGAGCAGTACTTC. Its translation is CASRTTGFTYEQYF.

This chain connects TRBV7-9 to TRBJ2-6; 7 nucleotides agree with TRBD2. V lost 3 bases to trimming and J lost 2 bases; unmatched junction nucleotides: 7. The CDR3 loop spans 17 amino acids. CDR1 is SEHNR and CDR2 is FQNEAQ in the germline V gene (reference sequence). The chain's CDR3 is CASSLLADEPGANVLTF. The CDR3 DNA sequence: TGTGCCAGCAGCTTGCTAGCGGACGAACCTGGGGCCAACGTCCTGACTTTC.

A note on this clone: Distinct nucleotide sequences in the sample also encode this CDR3. The chain carries TRBV4-1 and TRBJ2-5, with TRBD1 as a possible D gene (5 bases). The CDR3 consists of 15 residues. Germline assignment: CDR1 MGHRA and CDR2 YSYEKL. V lost 0 bases and J 5 bases, leaving 13 bases between the germline ends. The CDR3: CASSQDPPGMETQYF. The DNA of the CDR3 is TGCGCCAGCAGCCAAGATCCCCCAGGGATGGAGACCCAGTACTTC.

The gene calls are TRBV18 and TRBJ1-3; 7 bases are shared with TRBD1. This CDR3 comprises 15 residues. Germline assignment: CDR1 KGHSH and CDR2 LQKENI. Trimming cost V 6 bases and J 3 bases; bases outside gene matches: 8. This CDR3 reads CASSFFRTGGNTIYF. The CDR3 DNA sequence: TGTGCCAGCTCCTTTTTCAGGACAGGTGGAAACACCATATATTTT.

This clone was detected a few times. The V call is TRBV6-2 or TRBV6-3, the J call TRBJ1-5; D is unresolved. CDR3 length equals 14 residues. The ends were cut back, 0 bases at V and 7 bases at J, with 10 bases in the middle. Germline V CDR1 and CDR2: MNHEY, SVGEGT. The DNA of the CDR3 is TGTGCCAGCAGTTACTCGGGAGGAGTCCAGCCCCAGCATTTT. It yields the protein CASSYSGGVQPQHF.

V gene TRBV19 combines with J gene TRBJ2-7; TRBD1 matches 8 bases. The CDR3 totals 15 residues. V was clipped by 2 bases and J by 7 bases; unmatched bases: 10. CDR1 LNHDA and CDR2 SQIVND come from the germline V gene (reference sequence). Here the CDR3 DNA reads TGTGCCAGTAGTATACTAATCGCGACAGGGGTTGAGCAGTACTTC. Translating it yields CASSILIATGVEQYF.

The chain links TRBV9 to TRBJ2-7; 12 nucleotides align to TRBD2. From germline, CDR1 is SGDLS and CDR2 YYNGEE. V was pared by 2 bases and J by 5 bases, with 5 bases of the junction left unmatched. This CDR3 comprises 15 residues. The CDR3 bases are TGTGCCAGCAGCGTGACTAGCGGGAGATCCAACGAGCAGTACTTC. This gives the protein CASSVTSGRSNEQYF.